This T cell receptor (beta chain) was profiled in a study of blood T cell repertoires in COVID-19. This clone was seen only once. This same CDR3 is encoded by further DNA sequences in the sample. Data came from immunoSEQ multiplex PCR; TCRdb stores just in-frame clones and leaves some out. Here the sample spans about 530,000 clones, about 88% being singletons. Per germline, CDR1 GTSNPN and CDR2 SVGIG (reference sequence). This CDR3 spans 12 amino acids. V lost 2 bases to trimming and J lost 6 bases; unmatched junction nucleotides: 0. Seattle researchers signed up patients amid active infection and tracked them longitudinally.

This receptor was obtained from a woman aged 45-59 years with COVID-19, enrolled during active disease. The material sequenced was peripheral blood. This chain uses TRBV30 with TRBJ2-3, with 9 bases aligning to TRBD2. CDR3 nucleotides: TGTGCCTGGAGTAGCGGGGGGGATACGCAGTATTTT. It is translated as CAWSSGGDTQYF.